Each of the 28 T cell receptor beta chains below was sequenced from the same sample in a study of blood T cell repertoires in COVID-19. Profiled with immunoSEQ multiplex PCR; TCRdb holds only in-frame clones, not every one. The sample has about 52,000 clones; 82% are singletons. The sequencing sample was made of peripheral blood. The origin of the receptors is an elderly man with COVID-19, enrolled during active disease.

The chain is built from TRBV5-1 and TRBJ2-4; 8 bases agree with TRBD2. The germline V gene encodes CDR1 SGHRS and CDR2 YFSETQ. This CDR3 has 14 residues. Trimming removed 2 bases from V and 6 bases from J; junction bases left unmatched: 4. CDR3 residues: CASSLAGDGNIQYF. The DNA for the CDR3 is TGCGCCAGCAGCTTAGCGGGAGACGGAAACATTCAGTACTTC.

This clone appeared once. The chain carries TRBV4-3 and TRBJ2-3; D perhaps matches TRBD2 (5 bases). This CDR3 has 15 residues. Germline loops: CDR1 LGHNA, CDR2 YSLEER. Deletions cut 1 base from V and 0 bases from J, with 8 bases between. CDR3 nucleotides: TGCGCCAGCAGCCAAGGAACGGGGAGCACAGATACGCAGTATTTT. Amino acids: CASSQGTGSTDTQYF.

The chain is built from TRBV27 and TRBJ1-6; 7 bases are shared with TRBD1. Per germline, CDR1 MNHEY and CDR2 SMNVEV (reference sequence). V was pared by 5 bases and J by 7 bases, with 17 bases of the junction left unmatched. This CDR3 spans 18 amino acids. DNA for the CDR3: TGTGCCAGCAGTGCACTCGCTTTGGGACAGCCGAGCAATTCACCCCTCCACTTT. Residues: CASSALALGQPSNSPLHF.

This chain connects TRBV7-9 to TRBJ1-4; TRBD1 might be the D (6 bases). Deletions cut 5 bases from V and 7 bases from J, with 14 bases between. The CDR3 is made up of 14 amino acids. Per germline, CDR1 SEHNR and CDR2 FQNEAQ (reference sequence). The CDR3 loop is CASSRGRGGEKLFF. Written as DNA, the CDR3 is TGTGCCAGCAGCAGGGGGAGAGGTGGTGAAAAACTGTTTTTT.

The chain couples TRBV19 to TRBJ1-5; D gene uncertain. The CDR3 spans 13 residues. The germline V gene encodes CDR1 LNHDA and CDR2 SQIVND (reference sequence). Trimming cost V 5 bases and J 7 bases, with 12 bases left between them. This CDR3 is CASSGRAGQPQHF. CDR3 nucleotides: TGTGCCAGTAGTGGGAGGGCAGGACAGCCCCAGCATTTT.

This clone was observed once. The V gene is TRBV30, the J gene TRBJ2-2; 7 nucleotides agree with TRBD2. The CDR3 is 16 residues long. CDR1 GTSNPN and CDR2 SVGIG come from the germline V gene (reference sequence). With 2 bases clipped from V and 4 bases from J, the junction kept 10 bases outside the gene matches. The CDR3: CAWSPPGRASTGELFF. In DNA, the CDR3 is TGTGCCTGGAGTCCCCCAGGGAGGGCGAGCACCGGGGAGCTGTTTTTT.

V is TRBV7-6 and J is TRBJ1-6, with a tentative D call TRBD1 (5 bases). This CDR3 spans 13 amino acids. Germline V CDR1 and CDR2: SGHVS, FNYEAQ. Trimming removed 6 bases from V and 7 bases from J, with 10 bases in between. Here the CDR3 reads CASSSTENSPLHF. The CDR3 DNA reads TGTGCCAGCAGTTCGACAGAAAATTCACCCCTCCACTTT.

The CDR3 protein is CAISESGGALTGELFF. For the CDR3, the DNA is TGTGCCATCAGTGAGTCGGGGGGGGCCCTCACCGGGGAGCTGTTTTTT. The chain couples TRBV10-3 to TRBJ2-2; a possible D gene is TRBD2 (7 bases). Trimming pared 0 bases from V and 4 bases from J, leaving 12 bases between. CDR1 ENHRY and CDR2 SYGVKD come from the germline V gene. CDR3 length: 16 residues.

This chain uses TRBV7-9 with TRBJ2-3; TRBD1 matches at 7 bases. After removal of 5 bases from V and 1 base from J, the junction contained 12 bases not matched to a gene. This CDR3 is 17 amino acids long. The germline V gene has CDR1 SEHNR and CDR2 FQNEAQ (reference sequence). Here the CDR3 DNA reads TGTGCCAGCAGCCCCTACGGTCAGGGGGTTGGCACAGATACGCAGTATTTT. Its translation: CASSPYGQGVGTDTQYF. The whole variable domain, filled in from reference TRBV7-9 and TRBJ2-3, reads DTGVSQNPRHKITKRGQNVTFRCDPISEHNRLYWYRQTLGQGPEFLTYFQNEAQLEKSRLLSDRFSAERPKGSFSTLEIQRTEQGDSAMYLCASSPYGQGVGTDTQYFGPGTRLTVL.

V gene TRBV5-1 combines with J gene TRBJ1-1, with TRBD1 identical over 8 bases. V trimming: 1 base; J trimming: 6 bases; junction bases outside the gene matches: 2. There are 13 residues in the CDR3. Per germline, CDR1 SGHRS and CDR2 YFSETQ. CDR3: CASSLQGAAEAFF. The CDR3 DNA is TGCGCCAGCAGCTTGCAGGGGGCCGCTGAAGCTTTCTTT. The whole variable domain, remainder taken from reference TRBV5-1 and TRBJ1-1, is KAGVTQTPRYLIKTRGQQVTLSCSPISGHRSVSWYQQTPGQGLQFLFEYFSETQRNKGNFPGRFSGRQFSNSRSEMNVSTLELGDSALYLCASSLQGAAEAFFGQGTRLTVV.

The chain couples TRBV5-1 to TRBJ1-1, with D unresolved. CDR3 length: 14 residues. V gave up 0 bases and J gave up 1 base, with 7 bases separating them. In germline, CDR1 is SGHRS, CDR2 YFSETQ. CDR3 coding DNA: TGCGCCAGCAGCTTGGGACACCAGAACACTGAAGCTTTCTTT. This sequence encodes CASSLGHQNTEAFF.

This sequence joins TRBV27 and TRBJ1-5, with D possibly matching TRBD1 (6 bases). Germline V gives CDR1 MNHEY, CDR2 SMNVEV (reference sequence). The CDR3 consists of 17 residues. V lost 4 bases and J lost 4, with 20 bases in between. Here the CDR3 reads CASSSRGGDTFNQPQHF. For the CDR3, the DNA is TGTGCCAGCAGTTCCCGGGGGGGGGACACCTTTAATCAGCCCCAGCATTTT.

The chain links TRBV6-2 or TRBV6-3 to TRBJ1-2; no clear D. Germline V lookup: CDR1 MNHEY, CDR2 SVGEGT. The CDR3 totals 14 residues. V lost 6 bases and J lost 0, with 11 bases in between. CDR3 sequence: CASSSPPTNYGYTF. For the CDR3, the DNA is TGTGCCAGCAGCTCACCGCCTACTAACTATGGCTACACCTTC.

This chain joins TRBV9 and TRBJ1-1, with TRBD1 as a possible D gene (6 bases). Germline lookup yields CDR1 SGDLS and CDR2 YYNGEE. Trimming cost V 0 bases and J 2 bases, with 11 bases left between them. The CDR3 has 15 residues. The CDR3 DNA follows: TGTGCCAGCAGCGTAGCTCAGGGGCCAAACACTGAAGCTTTCTTT. This translates into CASSVAQGPNTEAFF.

The chain has TRBV9 and TRBJ2-7; 11 positions agree with TRBD2. The trim removed 1 base at V and 7 bases at J, leaving 13 bases unmatched. CDR1 and CDR2 from the germline V gene are SGDLS and YYNGEE. The CDR3 loop spans 17 amino acids. In DNA, the CDR3 is TGTGCCAGCAGCGTAAAAACTAGCGGGAGTTCGTTGAGTGAGCAGTACGTC. As protein: CASSVKTSGSSLSEQYV.

This clone was recorded many times. The chain uses TRBV5-4 and TRBJ2-3, with 11 nucleotides matching TRBD2. This CDR3 is 14 amino acids long. In germline, CDR1 is SGHNT, CDR2 YYREEE (reference sequence). Trimming removed 5 bases from V and 5 bases from J; junction bases left unmatched: 4. The chain's CDR3 is CASSFTSGGDTQYF. The CDR3 DNA follows: TGTGCCAGCAGTTTTACTAGCGGGGGAGATACGCAGTATTTT.

The V and J genes are TRBV24-1 and TRBJ1-1; D is unresolved. The V gene lost 3 bases and the J gene lost 1 base, with 5 bases spanning the gap. This CDR3 is built from 13 residues. Germline lookup yields CDR1 KGHDR and CDR2 SFDVKD. CDR3 protein: CATSDRRNTEAFF. The DNA for the CDR3 is TGTGCCACCAGTGATAGGAGGAACACTGAAGCTTTCTTT.

The chain uses TRBV2 and TRBJ1-4; D is undetermined. The CDR3 is 14 amino acids. The germline V and J ends were trimmed by 6 bases and 7 bases, with 15 bases remaining between them. Germline values: CDR1 SNHLY, CDR2 FYNNEI. CDR3 residues: CASSLTLRSEKLFF. The CDR3 nucleotides read TGTGCCAGCAGCCTCACCTTAAGGAGTGAAAAACTGTTTTTT.

The rearrangement uses TRBV10-2 and TRBJ2-3; a possible D gene is TRBD1 (6 bases). The ends were cut back, 10 bases at V and 13 bases at J, with 24 bases in the middle. The CDR3 totals 13 residues. Germline V CDR1 and CDR2: WSHSY, SAAADI. The CDR3 bases are TGCGCCACCCGTCCTGGGGGCAACCCCTCGAAGTATTTT. Its protein is CATRPGGNPSKYF.

The chain is built from TRBV18 and TRBJ2-7, with 7 bases that match TRBD2. The CDR3 sequence is 14 residues long. V lost 4 bases to trimming and J lost 4 bases; unmatched junction nucleotides: 7. Germline V gives CDR1 KGHSH, CDR2 LQKENI. CDR3 DNA: TGTGCCAGCTCACGCGGGGGAAGACTATACGAGCAGTACGTC. The encoded protein is CASSRGGRLYEQYV.

The J gene is TRBJ1-2, the V gene TRBV19; 9 bases are a match to TRBD1. CDR1 and CDR2 (germline): LNHDA, SQIVND (reference sequence). J was trimmed by 3 bases and V by 3 bases; bases with no gene match: 5. This CDR3 has 15 residues. This CDR3 is CASSIRDRAYYGYTF. The CDR3 region has the DNA TGTGCCAGTAGTATCCGGGACAGGGCTTACTATGGCTACACCTTC.

The chain links TRBV4-1 to TRBJ2-1, with TRBD2 matching 8 bases. The CDR3 totals 19 residues. Germline lookup yields CDR1 MGHRA and CDR2 YSYEKL. The junction had 13 bases not matched to a gene; V was cut back by 0 bases and J by 3 bases. This CDR3 reads CASSQEGRVTGGNYNEQFF. The CDR3 DNA sequence: TGCGCCAGCAGCCAAGAGGGTCGTGTAACGGGGGGGAACTACAATGAGCAGTTCTTC.

The chain has TRBV2 and TRBJ2-3; no firm D call. CDR1 is SNHLY, CDR2 FYNNEI, per germline. Trimming took off 4 bases at V and 2 bases at J, with 10 bases between the two ends. The CDR3 sequence is 14 residues long. In DNA, the CDR3 is TGTGCCAGCAGTGCCACAAGTTCCACAGATACGCAGTATTTT. Translation: CASSATSSTDTQYF.

This CDR3 reads CASSPTGQGYSPLHF. CDR3 in DNA: TGTGCCAGCTCACCGACGGGACAGGGGTACTCACCCCTCCACTTT. The rearrangement joins TRBV18 to TRBJ1-6, with 10 bases that match TRBD1. The trim removed 3 bases at V and 10 bases at J, leaving 6 bases unmatched. Germline values: CDR1 KGHSH, CDR2 LQKENI. The CDR3 length is 15 residues.

This clone is medium-sized within its sample. The chain joins TRBV6-5 to TRBJ1-5, with D possibly matching TRBD1 (5 bases). CDR1 MNHEY and CDR2 SVGAGI come from the germline V gene. The CDR3 totals 15 residues. The V gene lost 6 bases and the J gene lost 2 bases, with 14 bases spanning the gap. The CDR3 spells CASSRGGKGNQPQHF. The CDR3 DNA reads TGTGCCAGCAGCCGCGGGGGAAAGGGCAATCAGCCCCAGCATTTT.

This chain joins TRBV11-3 and TRBJ2-5; 8 positions match TRBD2. The CDR3 spans 17 residues. V gave up 1 base and J gave up 1 base; unmatched junction bases: 8. Per the germline V gene, CDR1 is SGHNT and CDR2 is YENEEA. CDR3 DNA sequence: TGTGCCAGCAGCTTAGGCTTGAGCGGGGGATCCCAAGAGACCCAGTACTTC. Its protein product is CASSLGLSGGSQETQYF.

J is TRBJ2-7 and V is TRBV28, with 10 bases fitting TRBD1. V was pared by 3 bases and J by 0 bases, with 11 bases of the junction left unmatched. Germline V gene lookup returns CDR1 MDHEN and CDR2 SYDVKM. The CDR3 has 18 residues. The CDR3 DNA is TGTGCCAGCAGTTTCGGGACGGGGACAGGGGAAGACTCCTACGAGCAGTACTTC. It encodes CASSFGTGTGEDSYEQYF.

The J gene is TRBJ2-7, the V gene TRBV5-1, with D maybe TRBD1 (6 bases). CDR1 is SGHRS, CDR2 YFSETQ, per germline. The CDR3 covers 12 residues. V was trimmed by 4 bases and J by 5 bases, leaving 10 bases between them. CDR3 DNA: TGCGCCAGCAGCAGGTCAGGGGACGAGCAGTACTTC. Amino acids: CASSRSGDEQYF. Full variable domain (rest looked up from reference TRBV5-1 and TRBJ2-7): KAGVTQTPRYLIKTRGQQVTLSCSPISGHRSVSWYQQTPGQGLQFLFEYFSETQRNKGNFPGRFSGRQFSNSRSEMNVSTLELGDSALYLCASSRSGDEQYFGPGTRLTVT.